Following are 27 T cell receptor beta chains from one sample sequenced in a study of T cell responses to AZD1222 COVID-19 vaccine. Profiled with immunoSEQ multiplex PCR; TCRdb holds only in-frame clones, not every one. Here the sample spans roughly 190,000 clones, over 85% being singletons. Sequencing was performed on peripheral blood, taken on day 0 of AZD1222 vaccination. The source of these receptors is an adult in good health.

The chain recombines TRBV5-1 with TRBJ1-5; possibly TRBD1 for D (5 bases). The CDR3 spans 13 residues. CDR1 and CDR2 (germline): SGHRS, YFSETQ. V lost 0 bases and J lost 8, with 9 bases in between. The CDR3 nucleotides read TGCGCCAGCAGCTTGGGCGGGGCGGAGCCCCAGCATTTT. This translates into CASSLGGAEPQHF.

This clone was counted between two and nine times. The chain recombines TRBV6-5 with TRBJ2-7; 8 bases are shared with TRBD1. This CDR3 has 15 amino acids. J was trimmed by 4 bases and V by 6 bases; bases with no gene match: 11. Germline loops: CDR1 MNHEY, CDR2 SVGAGI. The CDR3 sequence is CASRSGTGGLYEQYF. The CDR3 coding sequence is TGTGCCAGCAGATCCGGGACAGGAGGATTATACGAGCAGTACTTC.

The V and J genes are TRBV27 and TRBJ1-2; D is unresolved. The V and J ends lost 8 bases and 5 bases respectively, with 21 bases between them. This CDR3 has 15 residues. Per germline, CDR1 MNHEY and CDR2 SMNVEV (reference sequence). The CDR3 region has the DNA TGTGCCAGCGGACCCCCCGGGGTTTACTTATATGGCTACACCTTC. As protein: CASGPPGVYLYGYTF.

The V gene is TRBV9, the J gene TRBJ1-1; no definite D call. Germline V gene sequence: CDR1 SGDLS, CDR2 YYNGEE. Trimming took off 0 bases at V and 7 bases at J, with 4 bases between the two ends. The CDR3 extends over 11 amino acids. This chain's CDR3 is CASSVASEAFF. The CDR3 region has the DNA TGTGCCAGCAGCGTAGCCAGTGAAGCTTTCTTT.

The chain combines TRBV10-1 with TRBJ2-5; D is possibly TRBD1 or TRBD2 (5 bases each). Germline CDR1 reads WNHNN; CDR2 reads SYGVQD (reference sequence). The V and J ends lost 8 bases and 2 bases respectively, with 15 bases between them. This CDR3 is 14 amino acids long. This CDR3 is CASQFRDEQETQYF. CDR3 bases: TGCGCCAGCCAATTCCGGGACGAGCAAGAGACCCAGTACTTC.

V and J are TRBV30 and TRBJ2-7; D perhaps matches TRBD1 (5 bases). The V and J ends lost 0 bases and 8 bases respectively, with 14 bases between them. In germline, CDR1 is GTSNPN, CDR2 SVGIG (reference sequence). The CDR3 has 13 residues. CDR3 sequence: CAWSVGQGGKQYF. CDR3 coding DNA: TGTGCCTGGAGTGTCGGGCAGGGTGGCAAGCAGTACTTC.

This chain connects TRBV5-6 to TRBJ2-1; 8 bases map to TRBD1. The germline V gene encodes CDR1 SGHDT and CDR2 YYEEEE. V lost 4 bases, J lost 3 bases, and 6 bases stayed unmatched. The CDR3 consists of 15 residues. CDR3: CASSPPGQGYNEQFF. The CDR3 coding sequence is TGTGCCAGCAGCCCCCCCGGACAGGGCTACAATGAGCAGTTCTTC. Using reference TRBV5-6 and TRBJ2-1 for the parts outside the CDR3, the full variable domain is DAGVTQSPTHLIKTRGQQVTLRCSPKSGHDTVSWYQQALGQGPQFIFQYYEEEERQRGNFPDRFSGHQFPNYSSELNVNALLLGDSALYLCASSPPGQGYNEQFFGPGTRLTVL.

This chain uses TRBV5-5 with TRBJ1-5, with 9 bases that match TRBD1. Germline-derived CDR1 and CDR2 are SGHKS and YYEKEE (reference sequence). The CDR3 length is 14 residues. V lost 4 bases and J lost 11; bases outside the gene matches: 10. The DNA of the CDR3 is TGTGCCAGCAGCCTCCGGGACAGGGTGTCAGCCCAGCATTTT. Protein: CASSLRDRVSAQHF.

The DNA of the CDR3 is TGTGCCAGCAAGGGGGATCTCTTCACGTACAATGAGCAGTTCTTC. Protein: CASKGDLFTYNEQFF. The gene calls are TRBV6-5 and TRBJ2-1, with D tentatively TRBD1 (6 bases). The CDR3 runs 15 residues. Trimming took 7 bases from V and 4 from J, leaving 17 bases between them. Germline V CDR1 and CDR2: MNHEY, SVGAGI.

The rearrangement uses TRBV30 and TRBJ1-4; D remains unclear. CDR1 is GTSNPN and CDR2 is SVGIG in the germline V gene (reference sequence). There are 15 residues in the CDR3. The V gene lost 8 bases and the J gene lost 8 bases, with 24 bases spanning the gap. The CDR3 loop reads CAVHGPGGFYEKLFF. In nucleotides, the CDR3 is TGTGCCGTTCACGGACCAGGAGGCTTTTACGAAAAACTGTTTTTT. Combining the CDR3 with reference TRBV30 and TRBJ1-4 gives the whole variable domain SQTIHQWPATLVQPVGSPLSLECTVEGTSNPNLYWYRQAAGRGLQLLFYSVGIGQISSEVPQNLSASRPQDRQFILSSKKLLLSDSGFYLCAVHGPGGFYEKLFFGSGTQLSVL.

This chain uses TRBV27 with TRBJ1-3; no reliable D call. Trimming took 3 bases from V and 0 from J, leaving 3 bases between them. This CDR3 is built from 13 residues. Per the germline V gene, CDR1 is MNHEY and CDR2 is SMNVEV (reference sequence). The CDR3: CASSLSSGNTIYF. Written as DNA, the CDR3 is TGTGCCAGCAGTTTGAGCTCTGGAAACACCATATATTTT.

V usage is TRBV25-1 and J usage is TRBJ2-1, with 7 bases that match TRBD2. CDR1 MGHDK and CDR2 SYGVNS come from the germline V gene. CDR3 length: 16 residues. V lost 6 bases and J lost 7; bases outside the gene matches: 15. Written as DNA, the CDR3 is TGTGCCAGCAGGAATTCCGCGGGAGCGCAAGGGAATGAGCAGTTCTTC. Translated: CASRNSAGAQGNEQFF.

The V call is TRBV11-2, the J call TRBJ2-5; 8 bases line up with TRBD1. CDR3 size: 16 residues. The ends lost 6 bases at V and 4 bases at J; junction bases unmatched: 13. Germline V gene sequence: CDR1 SGHAT, CDR2 FQNNGV. CDR3 amino acids: CASSLGVDRGGETQYF. CDR3 coding DNA: TGTGCCAGCAGTCTGGGCGTCGACAGGGGCGGAGAGACCCAGTACTTC.

The chain carries TRBV6-5 and TRBJ1-2; D gene ambiguous. The CDR3 extends over 14 amino acids. The V end was cut by 1 base, the J end by 2 bases, with 8 bases between. Germline values: CDR1 MNHEY, CDR2 SVGAGI. CDR3 sequence: CASSYLTENYGYTF. The CDR3 DNA reads as TGTGCCAGCAGTTACTTGACCGAGAACTATGGCTACACCTTC.

This chain joins TRBV11-2 and TRBJ1-1; D call uncertain. Trimming cost V 9 bases and J 1 base, with 12 bases left between them. This CDR3 contains 13 residues. Germline CDR1 is SGHAT and CDR2 is FQNNGV. The CDR3 DNA sequence: TGTGCCAGGGGCCAAGGGCCGAACACTGAAGCTTTCTTT. Translation gives CARGQGPNTEAFF.

The rearrangement joins TRBV3-1 (or the pseudogene TRBV3-2) to TRBJ1-2; D not resolved. From germline, CDR1 is LGHDT and CDR2 YNNKEL (reference sequence). CDR3 length: 13 residues. Trimming removed 7 bases at V and 4 bases at J, with 13 bases between. The chain's CDR3 is CASTPLAGYGYTF. The CDR3, as DNA: TGTGCCAGCACCCCCCTGGCCGGCTATGGCTACACCTTC.

The V and J genes are TRBV4-1 and TRBJ2-5; 7 bases fit TRBD2. Germline CDR1 and CDR2: MGHRA and YSYEKL. After removal of 0 bases from V and 1 base from J, the junction contained 5 bases not matched to a gene. CDR3 size: 16 residues. DNA for the CDR3: TGCGCCAGCAGCCAAGATTGGAGCGGGGCCCAAGAGACCCAGTACTTC. This gives the protein CASSQDWSGAQETQYF.

In this sample, this clone turned up once. This chain connects TRBV7-2 to TRBJ1-5; TRBD1 might be the D (6 bases). Germline V gene sequence: CDR1 SGHTA, CDR2 FQGNSA. The V and J ends lost 6 bases and 5 bases respectively, with 17 bases between them. The CDR3 spans 15 residues. CDR3 DNA: TGTGCCAGCAGTAGCCCGGGGGGCAGGGATCAGCCCCAGCATTTT. Residues: CASSSPGGRDQPQHF.

This rearrangement joins TRBV5-5 to TRBJ1-2; maybe TRBD1 (6 bases). This CDR3 has 17 amino acids. CDR1 SGHKS and CDR2 YYEKEE come from the germline V gene (reference sequence). Trimming removed 5 bases from V and 1 base from J, with 21 bases in between. The CDR3 DNA reads as TGTGCCAGCAGTTTGACCGCCGGGACAACTCGTAACTATGGCTACACCTTC. The encoded protein is CASSLTAGTTRNYGYTF.

The J gene is TRBJ1-2, the V gene TRBV6-1; 7 bases are a match to TRBD1. The V and J ends lost 3 bases and 1 base, in that order; junction bases with no gene match: 2. CDR1 MNHNS and CDR2 SASEGT come from the germline V gene. CDR3 size: 14 residues. CDR3: CASSERQGNYGYTF. The CDR3, as DNA: TGTGCCAGCAGTGAGAGACAGGGTAACTATGGCTACACCTTC.

CDR3 bases: TGTGCCAGCAGCTTAGATTCCCTAGCTTTCTTT. Its protein product is CASSLDSLAFF. The chain links TRBV11-2 to TRBJ1-1; D is uncertain. The CDR3 covers 11 residues. The ends were cut back, 0 bases at V and 10 bases at J, with 6 bases in the middle. Germline V gene sequence: CDR1 SGHAT, CDR2 FQNNGV.

The gene calls are TRBV6-6 and TRBJ2-7; a possible D gene is TRBD2 (7 bases). Trimming pared 4 bases from V and 7 bases from J, leaving 23 bases between. This CDR3 has 16 amino acids. Germline assignment: CDR1 MNHNY and CDR2 SVGAGI (reference sequence). The CDR3 sequence is CASSSGEGGSWREQYF. In nucleotides, the CDR3 is TGTGCCAGCAGTTCAGGGGAGGGGGGGTCGTGGAGAGAGCAGTACTTC.

This chain joins TRBV7-2 and TRBJ1-6; the match to TRBD1 covers 10 bases. With 3 bases clipped from V and 8 bases from J, the junction kept 10 bases outside the gene matches. This CDR3 is built from 17 residues. The germline CDR1 and CDR2 sequences are SGHTA and FQGNSA. As DNA, the CDR3 is TGTGCCAGCAGCTTTGGGCCCCGGGACAGGGGATATTCACCCCTCCACTTT. Its protein is CASSFGPRDRGYSPLHF. The full variable domain, with the rest looked up from reference TRBV7-2 and TRBJ1-6, is GAGVSQSPSNKVTEKGKDVELRCDPISGHTALYWYRQSLGQGLEFLIYFQGNSAPDKSGLPSDRFSAERTGGSVSTLTIQRTQQEDSAVYLCASSFGPRDRGYSPLHFGNGTRLTVT.

CDR3 DNA sequence: TGTGCCAGCAGTTACTCGACAGGGGCAGATACGCAGTATTTT. Protein sequence: CASSYSTGADTQYF. The rearrangement uses TRBV6-5 and TRBJ2-3; 8 nucleotides agree with TRBD1. The CDR3 runs 14 residues. With V trimmed by 0 bases and J by 4 bases, 0 bases remained unmatched. Germline values: CDR1 MNHEY, CDR2 SVGAGI.

The rearrangement joins TRBV7-9 to TRBJ1-1, with D perhaps matching TRBD1 (5 bases). This CDR3 spans 15 amino acids. Trimming removed 4 bases at V and 2 bases at J, with 14 bases between. The germline V gene encodes CDR1 SEHNR and CDR2 FQNEAQ (reference sequence). The DNA for the CDR3 is TGTGCCAGCAGCTCCACCTCGGACACAAACACTGAAGCTTTCTTT. The encoded protein is CASSSTSDTNTEAFF.

This clone was seen only once. V and J are TRBV18 and TRBJ2-2; TRBD1 agrees at 10 bases. Germline CDR1 KGHSH, CDR2 LQKENI. The CDR3 covers 15 residues. Germline trimming cut 3 bases from V and 5 bases from J; bases unmatched to any gene: 3. The CDR3 nucleotides are TGTGCCAGCTCACCGGGGACAGGGGCAACCGGGGAGCTGTTTTTT. Translating it yields CASSPGTGATGELFF.

The chain links TRBV19 to TRBJ1-5, with D unresolved. Trimming shortened V by 9 bases and J by 0 bases, and 12 bases separated the two germline ends. This CDR3 comprises 14 residues. CDR1 is LNHDA, CDR2 SQIVND, per germline (reference sequence). The CDR3 sequence is CASSPRYSNQPQHF. The CDR3 bases are TGTGCCAGCAGCCCCCGGTATAGCAATCAGCCCCAGCATTTT.